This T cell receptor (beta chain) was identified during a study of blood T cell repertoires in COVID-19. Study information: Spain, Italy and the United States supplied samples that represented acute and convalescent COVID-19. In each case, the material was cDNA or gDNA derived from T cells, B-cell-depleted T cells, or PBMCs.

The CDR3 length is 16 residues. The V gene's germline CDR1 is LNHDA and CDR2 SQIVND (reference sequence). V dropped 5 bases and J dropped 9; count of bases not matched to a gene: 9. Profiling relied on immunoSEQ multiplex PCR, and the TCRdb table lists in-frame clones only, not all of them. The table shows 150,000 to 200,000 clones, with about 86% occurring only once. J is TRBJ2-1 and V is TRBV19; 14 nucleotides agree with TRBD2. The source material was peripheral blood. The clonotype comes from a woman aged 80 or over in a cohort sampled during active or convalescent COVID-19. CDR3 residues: CASSAGTSGSNVEQFF. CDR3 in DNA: TGTGCCAGTAGTGCGGGGACTAGCGGGAGTAATGTTGAGCAGTTCTTC.